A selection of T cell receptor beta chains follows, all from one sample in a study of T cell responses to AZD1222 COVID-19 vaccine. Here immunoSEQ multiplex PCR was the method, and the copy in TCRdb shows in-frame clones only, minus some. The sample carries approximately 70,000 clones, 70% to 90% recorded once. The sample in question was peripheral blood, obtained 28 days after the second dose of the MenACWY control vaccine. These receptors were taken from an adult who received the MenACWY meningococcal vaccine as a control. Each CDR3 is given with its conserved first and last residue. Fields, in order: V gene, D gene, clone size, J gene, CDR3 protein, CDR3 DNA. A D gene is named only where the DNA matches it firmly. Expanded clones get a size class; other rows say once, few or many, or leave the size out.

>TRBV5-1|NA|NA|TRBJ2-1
CASSFDSSSYNEQFF
TGCGCCAGCAGCTTTGACAGTTCCTCCTACAATGAGCAGTTCTTC
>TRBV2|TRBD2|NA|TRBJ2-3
CASSPRSGGPWDTQYF
TGTGCCAGCAGCCCCCGAAGCGGGGGGCCGTGGGATACGCAGTATTTT
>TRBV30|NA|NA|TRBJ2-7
CAWSASYEQYF
TGTGCCTGGAGTGCCTCCTACGAGCAGTACTTC
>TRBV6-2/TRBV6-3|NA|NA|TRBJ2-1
CASSLDNYNEQFF
TGTGCCAGCAGTCTGGACAACTACAATGAGCAGTTCTTC
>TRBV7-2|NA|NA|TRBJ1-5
CASSLLGRNQPQHF
TGTGCCAGCAGCTTACTGGGGAGGAATCAGCCCCAGCATTTT
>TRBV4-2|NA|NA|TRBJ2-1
CASSHPDPDNEQFF
TGTGCCAGCAGCCACCCGGACCCGGACAATGAGCAGTTCTTC
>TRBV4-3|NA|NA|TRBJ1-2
CASSQAPRGENYGYTF
TGCGCCAGCAGCCAAGCTCCCCGGGGGGAAAACTATGGCTACACCTTC
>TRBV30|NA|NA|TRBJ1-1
CAWSRGLNTEAFF
TGTGCCTGGAGTCGGGGGCTGAACACTGAAGCTTTCTTT
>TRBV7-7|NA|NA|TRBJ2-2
CASSLDSLANTGELFF
TGTGCTAGCTCGTTGGATTCCCTCGCGAACACCGGGGAGCTGTTTTTT
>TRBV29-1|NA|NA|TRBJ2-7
CSVDIRAGGEQYF
TGCAGCGTTGATATCCGTGCGGGTGGCGAGCAGTACTTC
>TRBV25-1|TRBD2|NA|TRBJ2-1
CASSAHSGADNEQFF
TGTGCCAGCAGTGCGCATAGCGGGGCTGACAATGAGCAGTTCTTC
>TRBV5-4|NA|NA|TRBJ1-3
CASSRDRGNTIYF
TGTGCCAGCAGCCGTGACCGCGGAAACACCATATATTTT
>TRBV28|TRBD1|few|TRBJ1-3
CASTTGQGAGNTIYF
TGTGCCAGCACCACCGGGCAGGGGGCTGGAAACACCATATATTTT
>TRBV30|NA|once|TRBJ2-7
CAWSLGTSRYF
TGTGCCTGGAGTTTAGGGACCTCAAGGTACTTC
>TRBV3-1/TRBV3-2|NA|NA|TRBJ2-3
CASSQQGWGTDTQYF
TGTGCCAGCAGCCAACAGGGGTGGGGCACAGATACGCAGTATTTT
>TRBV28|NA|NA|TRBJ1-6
CASSLDGSPYNSPLHF
TGTGCCAGCAGTTTAGACGGGTCCCCCTATAATTCACCCCTCCACTTT
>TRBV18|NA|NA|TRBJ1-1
CASSPLQGNAEAFF
TGTGCCAGCTCACCCTTACAGGGTAACGCTGAAGCTTTCTTT
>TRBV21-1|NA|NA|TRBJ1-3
CAPSHGRSGNTIYF
TGTGCCCCAAGCCACGGCCGCTCTGGAAACACCATATATTTT
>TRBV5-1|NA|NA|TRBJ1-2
CASSLSQGGYGYTF
TGCGCCAGCAGCTTATCCCAGGGTGGCTATGGCTACACCTTC
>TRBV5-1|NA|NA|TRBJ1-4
CASSSSTNEKLFF
TGCGCCAGCAGCTCCAGCACTAATGAAAAACTGTTTTTT
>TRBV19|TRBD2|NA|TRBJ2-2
CATRLAGASGSGELFF
TGTGCCACAAGACTAGCGGGAGCCTCGGGGTCCGGGGAGCTGTTTTTT
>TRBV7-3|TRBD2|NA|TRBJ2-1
CASSPTSRGWNEQFF
TGTGCCAGCAGCCCGACTAGCCGGGGGTGGAATGAGCAGTTCTTC
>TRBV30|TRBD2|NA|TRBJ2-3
CAWRGGSSTDTQYF
TGTGCCTGGAGGGGAGGGTCCTCCACAGATACGCAGTATTTT
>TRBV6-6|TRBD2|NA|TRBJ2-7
CATGRPSGNSYEQYF
TGTGCCACCGGTCGGCCTAGCGGTAACTCCTACGAGCAGTACTTC
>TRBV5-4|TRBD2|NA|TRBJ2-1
CASSSRLAGAYEQFF
TGTGCCAGCAGCTCGAGACTAGCGGGAGCGTATGAGCAGTTCTTC
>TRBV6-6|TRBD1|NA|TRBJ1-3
CASSPLSGQTSSGNTIYF
TGTGCCAGCAGTCCGCTTTCGGGACAGACAAGCTCTGGAAACACCATATATTTT
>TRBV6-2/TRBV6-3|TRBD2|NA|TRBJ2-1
CASSRGSGRAYNEQFF
TGTGCCAGCAGTCGGGGTAGCGGGAGGGCCTACAATGAGCAGTTCTTC
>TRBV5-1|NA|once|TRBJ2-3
CASSLGSITDTQYF
TGCGCCAGCAGCTTAGGGAGTATCACAGATACGCAGTATTTT
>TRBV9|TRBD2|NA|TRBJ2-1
CASSVSSGSSYNEQFF
TGTGCCAGCAGCGTCTCAAGCGGGAGCTCCTACAATGAGCAGTTCTTC
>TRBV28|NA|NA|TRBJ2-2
CASTIGANTGELFF
TGTGCCAGCACCATAGGGGCAAACACCGGGGAGCTGTTTTTT
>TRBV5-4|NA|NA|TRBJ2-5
CASSFSLQETQYF
TGTGCCAGCAGCTTTTCCCTGCAAGAGACCCAGTACTTC
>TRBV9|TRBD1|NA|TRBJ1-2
CASSLWTGGPQNGYTF
TGTGCCAGCAGCCTGTGGACAGGGGGCCCTCAGAATGGCTACACCTTC
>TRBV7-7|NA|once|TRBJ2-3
CASSLGATDTQYF
TGTGCCAGCAGCTTGGGGGCCACAGATACGCAGTATTTT
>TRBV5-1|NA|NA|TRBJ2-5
CASSLTLRDTQETQYF
TGCGCCAGCAGCTTAACCCTCCGGGACACTCAAGAGACCCAGTACTTC
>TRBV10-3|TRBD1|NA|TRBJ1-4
CAISGDSATNEKLFF
TGTGCCATCAGTGGGGACAGTGCAACTAATGAAAAACTGTTTTTT
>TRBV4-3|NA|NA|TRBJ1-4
CASSQSTGRYEKLFF
TGCGCCAGCAGCCAATCCACGGGGAGATATGAAAAACTGTTTTTT
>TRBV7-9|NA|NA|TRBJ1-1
CASSFFGQWRQAFF
TGTGCCAGCAGCTTTTTCGGACAGTGGAGGCAAGCTTTCTTT
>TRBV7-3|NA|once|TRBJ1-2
CASSLNGGGDYGYTF
TGTGCCAGCAGCTTAAATGGGGGTGGGGACTATGGCTACACCTTC
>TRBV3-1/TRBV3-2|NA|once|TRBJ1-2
CASSPWTANYGYTF
TGTGCCAGCAGCCCTTGGACGGCTAACTATGGCTACACCTTC
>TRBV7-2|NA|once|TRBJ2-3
CASSFPGADTQYF
TGTGCCAGCAGCTTCCCAGGGGCAGATACGCAGTATTTT
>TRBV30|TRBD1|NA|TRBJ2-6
CAYTGVWRSGANVLTF
TGTGCCTACACAGGGGTTTGGCGCTCTGGGGCCAACGTCCTGACTTTC
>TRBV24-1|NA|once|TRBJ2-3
CATSRDGYTDTQYF
TGTGCCACCAGCCGGGACGGTTACACAGATACGCAGTATTTT
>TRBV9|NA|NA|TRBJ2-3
CASSKVARGTDTQYF
TGTGCCAGCAGCAAAGTGGCCCGGGGCACAGATACGCAGTATTTT
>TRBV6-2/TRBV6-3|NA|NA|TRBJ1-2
CASSPGPTGRTF
TGTGCCAGCAGCCCGGGCCCGACAGGAAGGACCTTC